These 12 T cell receptor beta chains share one sample of origin, sequenced in a study of shared T cell receptors in the human thymus. Data came from immunoSEQ multiplex PCR; TCRdb stores just in-frame clones and leaves some out. The data show hundreds of thousands of clones, with 85% to 95% seen just once and roughly 0.02% held by the top ten. Sequenced material: thymocytes. Source of these receptors: a human donor.

The chain joins TRBV5-1 to TRBJ2-3; 11 bases match TRBD2. J gave up 3 bases and V 2 bases, and 2 bases lay outside the gene matches. CDR1 is SGHRS and CDR2 is YFSETQ in the germline V gene. CDR3 length: 15 residues. CDR3 bases: TGCGCCAGCAGCTTCGCTAGCGGGAGGACAGATACGCAGTATTTT. This codes for CASSFASGRTDTQYF.

This clone has a single count. The chain is built from TRBV7-9 and TRBJ2-3; D remains ambiguous. Trimming cost V 3 bases and J 1 base, with 5 bases left between them. This CDR3 contains 13 residues. Germline values: CDR1 SEHNR, CDR2 FQNEAQ (reference sequence). The CDR3 DNA is TGTGCCAGCAGCTTCCGTGGCACAGATACGCAGTATTTT. Encoded protein: CASSFRGTDTQYF.

V and J are TRBV27 and TRBJ2-7, with D perhaps matching TRBD1 (6 bases). Germline V gene data show CDR1 as MNHEY and CDR2 as SMNVEV (reference sequence). The CDR3 totals 18 residues. Trimming shortened V by 5 bases and J by 1 base, and 24 bases separated the two germline ends. The CDR3 reads CASSIDRDNPKWSYEQYF. The CDR3 bases are TGTGCCAGCAGTATAGACCGGGACAACCCTAAATGGTCCTACGAGCAGTACTTC.

This chain joins TRBV6-5 and TRBJ2-7; D perhaps matches TRBD1 (6 bases). CDR1 is MNHEY, CDR2 SVGAGI, per germline. The CDR3 contains 14 residues. V gave up 2 bases and J gave up 3 bases, with 11 bases separating them. The CDR3 spells CASSYRDINYEQYF. The CDR3 DNA sequence: TGTGCCAGCAGTTACCGGGACATTAACTACGAGCAGTACTTC.

This sequence joins TRBV19 and TRBJ1-1; D remains ambiguous. Germline V lookup: CDR1 LNHDA, CDR2 SQIVND (reference sequence). The CDR3 covers 13 residues. V lost 9 bases and J 3 bases, leaving 14 bases between the germline ends. The CDR3 sequence is CASQLNLDTEAFF. For the CDR3, the DNA is TGTGCCAGCCAATTAAACTTAGACACTGAAGCTTTCTTT.

CDR3: CASSGTPGTSPGEATNQPQHF. CDR3 DNA sequence: TGTGCCAGTAGTGGAACGCCTGGGACATCTCCGGGAGAGGCTACTAATCAGCCCCAGCATTTT. The chain recombines TRBV19 with TRBJ1-5, with D possibly TRBD1 on 6 matching bases. CDR1 is LNHDA and CDR2 is SQIVND in the germline V gene (reference sequence). Trimming removed 5 bases at V and 4 bases at J, with 33 bases between. The CDR3 totals 21 residues.

As DNA, the CDR3 is TGCGCCGCCAGCGGCAACACCGGGGAGCTGTTTTTT. Translating it yields CAASGNTGELFF. The V gene is TRBV10-1, the J gene TRBJ2-2; possibly TRBD2 for D (5 bases). V shed 11 bases and J shed 2 bases, with 9 bases lying between them. This CDR3 has 12 amino acids. Germline V CDR1 and CDR2: WNHNN, SYGVQD (reference sequence).

The chain carries TRBV10-1 and TRBJ2-2; D unresolved. CDR1 and CDR2 (germline): WNHNN, SYGVQD (reference sequence). With 5 bases removed from V and 6 bases from J, the gap between germline ends came to 10 bases. The CDR3 covers 13 residues. CDR3 sequence (DNA): TGCGCCAGCAGTATGCATGGGGCCGGGGAGCTGTTTTTT. This gives the protein CASSMHGAGELFF.

The J gene is TRBJ1-3, the V gene TRBV6-5; no definite D call. CDR3 length: 16 amino acids. V lost 4 bases, J lost 0 bases, and 13 bases lay in between. Looked up from germline, CDR1 is MNHEY and CDR2 is SVGAGI. The CDR3 coding sequence is TGTGCCAGCAGTTCTTATTTCACTACCTCTGGAAACACCATATATTTT. As protein: CASSSYFTTSGNTIYF.

V gene TRBV14 combines with J gene TRBJ1-1; 12 bases line up with TRBD1. V was clipped by 4 bases and J by 1 base; unmatched bases: 4. The CDR3 is 16 amino acids. CDR1 SGHDN and CDR2 FVKESK come from the germline V gene. CDR3 sequence reads: CASSRGTGGGNTEAFF. In DNA, the CDR3 is TGTGCCAGCAGCCGGGGGACAGGGGGCGGGAACACTGAAGCTTTCTTT.

This clone was picked up one time. This chain uses TRBV4-2 with TRBJ2-1, with no clear D. The V and J ends lost 8 bases and 1 base respectively, with 6 bases between them. The germline V gene encodes CDR1 LGHNA and CDR2 YNFKEQ. The CDR3 loop spans 12 amino acids. This CDR3 is CASCCSYNEQFF. The DNA of the CDR3 is TGTGCCAGCTGTTGTTCCTACAATGAGCAGTTCTTC.

This rearrangement joins TRBV7-2 to TRBJ2-2, with D unresolved. The CDR3 runs to 16 residues. Per germline, CDR1 SGHTA and CDR2 FQGNSA. The germline V and J ends were trimmed by 1 base and 7 bases, with 16 bases remaining between them. CDR3 region: CASSLDDWTENGELFF. CDR3 sequence (DNA): TGTGCCAGCAGCTTAGATGACTGGACCGAGAACGGGGAGCTGTTTTTT.